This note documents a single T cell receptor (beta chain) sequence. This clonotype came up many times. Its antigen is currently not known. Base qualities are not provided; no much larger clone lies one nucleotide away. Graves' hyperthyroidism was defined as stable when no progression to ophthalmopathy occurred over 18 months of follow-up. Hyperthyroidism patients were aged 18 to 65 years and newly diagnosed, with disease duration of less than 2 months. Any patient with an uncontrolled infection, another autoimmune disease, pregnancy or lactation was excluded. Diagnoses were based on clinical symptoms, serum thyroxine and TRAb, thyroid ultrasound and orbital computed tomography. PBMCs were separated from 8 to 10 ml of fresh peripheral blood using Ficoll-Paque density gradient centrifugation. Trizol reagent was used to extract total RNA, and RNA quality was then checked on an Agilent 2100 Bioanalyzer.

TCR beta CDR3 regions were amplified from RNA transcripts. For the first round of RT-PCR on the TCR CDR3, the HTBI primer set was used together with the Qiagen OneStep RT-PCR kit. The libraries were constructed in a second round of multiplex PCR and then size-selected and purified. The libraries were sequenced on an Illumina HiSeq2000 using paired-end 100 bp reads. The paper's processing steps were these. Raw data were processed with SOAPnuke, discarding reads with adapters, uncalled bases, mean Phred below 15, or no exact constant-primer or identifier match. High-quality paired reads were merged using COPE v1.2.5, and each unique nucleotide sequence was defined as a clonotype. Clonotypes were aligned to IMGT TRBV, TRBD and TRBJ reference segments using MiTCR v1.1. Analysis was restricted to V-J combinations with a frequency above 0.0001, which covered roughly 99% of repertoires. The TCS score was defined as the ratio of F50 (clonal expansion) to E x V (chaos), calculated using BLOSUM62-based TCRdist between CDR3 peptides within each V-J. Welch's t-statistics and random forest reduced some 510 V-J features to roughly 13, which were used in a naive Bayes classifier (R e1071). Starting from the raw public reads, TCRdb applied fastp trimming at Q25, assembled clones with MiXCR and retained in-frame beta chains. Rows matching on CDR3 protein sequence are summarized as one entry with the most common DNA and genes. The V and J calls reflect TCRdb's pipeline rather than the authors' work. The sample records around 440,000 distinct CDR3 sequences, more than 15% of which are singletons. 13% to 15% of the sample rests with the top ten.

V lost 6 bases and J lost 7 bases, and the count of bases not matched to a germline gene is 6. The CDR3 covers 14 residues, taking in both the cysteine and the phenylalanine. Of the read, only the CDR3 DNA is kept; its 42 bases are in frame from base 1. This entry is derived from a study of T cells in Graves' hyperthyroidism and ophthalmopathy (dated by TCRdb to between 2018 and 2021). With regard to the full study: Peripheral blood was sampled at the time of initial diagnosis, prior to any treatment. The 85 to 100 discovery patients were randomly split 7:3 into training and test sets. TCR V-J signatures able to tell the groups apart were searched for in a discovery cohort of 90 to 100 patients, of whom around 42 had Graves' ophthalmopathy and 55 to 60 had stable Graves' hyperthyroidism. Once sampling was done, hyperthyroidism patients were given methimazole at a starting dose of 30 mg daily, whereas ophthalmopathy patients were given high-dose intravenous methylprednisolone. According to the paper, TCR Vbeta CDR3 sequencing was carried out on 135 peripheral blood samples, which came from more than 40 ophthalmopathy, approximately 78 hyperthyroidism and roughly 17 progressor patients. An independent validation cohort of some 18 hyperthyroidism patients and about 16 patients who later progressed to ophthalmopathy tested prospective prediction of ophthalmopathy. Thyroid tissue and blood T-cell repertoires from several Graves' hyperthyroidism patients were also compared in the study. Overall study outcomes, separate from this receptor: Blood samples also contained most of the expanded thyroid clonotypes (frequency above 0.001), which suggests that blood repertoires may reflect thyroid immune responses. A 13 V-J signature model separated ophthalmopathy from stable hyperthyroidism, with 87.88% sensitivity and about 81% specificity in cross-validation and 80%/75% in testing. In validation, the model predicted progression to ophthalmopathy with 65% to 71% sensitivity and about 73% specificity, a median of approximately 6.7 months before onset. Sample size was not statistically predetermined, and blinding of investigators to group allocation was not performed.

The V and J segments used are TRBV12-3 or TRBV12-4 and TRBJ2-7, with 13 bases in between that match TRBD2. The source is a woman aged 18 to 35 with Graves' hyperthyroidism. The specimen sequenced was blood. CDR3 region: CASRATSGRAEQYF. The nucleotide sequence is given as TGTGCCAGCAGAGCTACTAGCGGGAGGGCAGAGCAGTACTTC.